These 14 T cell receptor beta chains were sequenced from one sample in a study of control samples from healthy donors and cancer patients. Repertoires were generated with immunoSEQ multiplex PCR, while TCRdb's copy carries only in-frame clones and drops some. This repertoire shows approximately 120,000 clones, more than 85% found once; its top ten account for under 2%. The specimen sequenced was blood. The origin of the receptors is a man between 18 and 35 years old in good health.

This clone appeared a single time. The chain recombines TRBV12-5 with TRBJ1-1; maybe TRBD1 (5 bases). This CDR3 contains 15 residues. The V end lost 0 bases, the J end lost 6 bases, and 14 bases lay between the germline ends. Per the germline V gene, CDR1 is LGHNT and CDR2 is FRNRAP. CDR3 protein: CASGLVGVSGAEAFF. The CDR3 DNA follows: TGTGCTAGTGGTTTGGTAGGGGTGTCGGGGGCTGAAGCTTTCTTT.

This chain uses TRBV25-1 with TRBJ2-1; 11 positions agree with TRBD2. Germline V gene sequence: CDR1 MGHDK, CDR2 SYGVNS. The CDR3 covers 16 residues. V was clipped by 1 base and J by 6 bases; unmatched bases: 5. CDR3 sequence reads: CASSESRLAGGNEQFF. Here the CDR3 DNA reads TGTGCCAGCAGTGAATCGAGGCTAGCGGGAGGCAATGAGCAGTTCTTC.

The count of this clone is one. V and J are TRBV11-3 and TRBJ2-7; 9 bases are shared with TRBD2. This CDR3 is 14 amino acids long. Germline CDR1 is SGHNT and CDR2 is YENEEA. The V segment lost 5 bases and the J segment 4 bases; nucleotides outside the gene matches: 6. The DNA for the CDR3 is TGTGCCAGCAGCCGTAGCGGGAGTAGTTACGAGCAGTACTTC. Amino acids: CASSRSGSSYEQYF.

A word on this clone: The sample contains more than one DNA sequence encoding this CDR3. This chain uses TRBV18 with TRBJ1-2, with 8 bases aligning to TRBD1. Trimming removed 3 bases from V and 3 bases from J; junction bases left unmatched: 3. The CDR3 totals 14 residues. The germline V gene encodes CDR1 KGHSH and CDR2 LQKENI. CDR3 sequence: CASSPLDRDYGYTF. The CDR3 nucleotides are TGTGCCAGCTCACCTTTGGACAGGGACTATGGCTACACCTTC.

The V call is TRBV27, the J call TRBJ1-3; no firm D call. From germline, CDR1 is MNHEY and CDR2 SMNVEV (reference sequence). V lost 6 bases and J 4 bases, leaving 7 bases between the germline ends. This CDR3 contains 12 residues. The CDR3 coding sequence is TGTGCCAGCAGCCTAAACGGAAACACCATATATTTT. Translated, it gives CASSLNGNTIYF.

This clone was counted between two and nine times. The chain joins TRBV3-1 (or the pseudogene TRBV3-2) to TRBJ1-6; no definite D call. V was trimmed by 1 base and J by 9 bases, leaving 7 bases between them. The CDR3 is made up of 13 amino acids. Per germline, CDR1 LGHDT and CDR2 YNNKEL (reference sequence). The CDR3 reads CASSQVTTSPLHF. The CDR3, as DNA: TGTGCCAGCAGCCAAGTAACTACTTCACCCCTCCACTTT.

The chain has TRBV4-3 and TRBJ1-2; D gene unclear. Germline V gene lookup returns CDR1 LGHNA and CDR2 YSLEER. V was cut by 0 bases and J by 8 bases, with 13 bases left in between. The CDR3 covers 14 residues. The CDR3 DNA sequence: TGCGCCAGCAGCCAAGATAATAGCCCTAAAGGCTACACCTTC. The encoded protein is CASSQDNSPKGYTF.

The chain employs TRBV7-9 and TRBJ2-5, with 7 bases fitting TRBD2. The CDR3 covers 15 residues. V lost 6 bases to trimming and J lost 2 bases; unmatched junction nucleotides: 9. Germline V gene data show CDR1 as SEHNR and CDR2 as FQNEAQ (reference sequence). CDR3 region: CASRPPLAPQETQYF. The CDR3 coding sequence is TGTGCCAGCAGGCCCCCACTAGCGCCACAAGAGACCCAGTACTTC. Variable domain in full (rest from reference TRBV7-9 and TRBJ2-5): DTGVSQNPRHKITKRGQNVTFRCDPISEHNRLYWYRQTLGQGPEFLTYFQNEAQLEKSRLLSDRFSAERPKGSFSTLEIQRTEQGDSAMYLCASRPPLAPQETQYFGPGTRLLVL.

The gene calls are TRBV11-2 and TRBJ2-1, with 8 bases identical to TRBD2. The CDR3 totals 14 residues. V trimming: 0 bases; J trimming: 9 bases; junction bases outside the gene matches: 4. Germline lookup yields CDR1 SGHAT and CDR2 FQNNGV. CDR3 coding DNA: TGTGCCAGCAGCTTAGATCCCGGGACTAGTGAGCAGTTCTTC. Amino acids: CASSLDPGTSEQFF.

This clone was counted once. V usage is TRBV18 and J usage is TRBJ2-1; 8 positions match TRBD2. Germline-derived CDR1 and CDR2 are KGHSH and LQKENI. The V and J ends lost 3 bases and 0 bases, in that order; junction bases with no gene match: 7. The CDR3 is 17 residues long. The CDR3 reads CASSPGRASISYNEQFF. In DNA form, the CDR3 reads TGTGCCAGCTCACCCGGGAGGGCCTCGATCTCCTACAATGAGCAGTTCTTC.

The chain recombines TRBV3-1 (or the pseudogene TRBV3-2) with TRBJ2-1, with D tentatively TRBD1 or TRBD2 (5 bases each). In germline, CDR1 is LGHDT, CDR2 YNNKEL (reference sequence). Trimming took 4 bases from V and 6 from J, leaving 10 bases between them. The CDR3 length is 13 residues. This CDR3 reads CASSPGAANEQFF. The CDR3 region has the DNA TGTGCCAGCAGCCCCGGGGCGGCCAATGAGCAGTTCTTC.

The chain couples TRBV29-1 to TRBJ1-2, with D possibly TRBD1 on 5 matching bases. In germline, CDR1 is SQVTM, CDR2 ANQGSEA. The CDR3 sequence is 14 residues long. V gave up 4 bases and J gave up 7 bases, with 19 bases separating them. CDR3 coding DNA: TGCAGCGTTGGGGGCCGGGCCGCAAACCGTGGCTACACCTTC. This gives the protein CSVGGRAANRGYTF. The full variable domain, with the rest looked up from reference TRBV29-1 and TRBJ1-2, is SAVISQKPSRDICQRGTSLTIQCQVDSQVTMMFWYRQQPGQSLTLIATANQGSEATYESGFVIDKFPISRPNLTFSTLTVSNMSPEDSSIYLCSVGGRAANRGYTFGSGTRLTVV.

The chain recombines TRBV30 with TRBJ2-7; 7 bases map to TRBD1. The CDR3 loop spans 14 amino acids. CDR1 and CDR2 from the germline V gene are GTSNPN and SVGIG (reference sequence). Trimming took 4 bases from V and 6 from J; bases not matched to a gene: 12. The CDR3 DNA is TGTGCCTGGACCCGCAGCCAGGGGGTGGGCGAGCAGTACTTC. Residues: CAWTRSQGVGEQYF.

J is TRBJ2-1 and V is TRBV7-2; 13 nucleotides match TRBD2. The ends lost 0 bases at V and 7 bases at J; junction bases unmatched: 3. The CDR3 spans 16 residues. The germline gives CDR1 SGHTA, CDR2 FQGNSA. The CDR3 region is CASSLARTSGGNEQFF. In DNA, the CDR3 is TGTGCCAGCAGCTTAGCGCGGACTAGCGGGGGTAATGAGCAGTTCTTC.